Detailed here is one T cell receptor beta chain. Its antigen is not identified. The data stem from a study of CD8+ T cells in alopecia areata. RNA was isolated and reverse transcribed to cDNA, the sequencing template. Profiling relied on immunoSEQ multiplex PCR, and the TCRdb table lists in-frame clones only, not all of them. In the table there are 85,000 to 110,000 clones, 85% to 90% of which are singletons. General study points: Scalp data also include sequences from resident alphabeta T cells of normal skin. Elevated clonality characterized lesional scalp relative to normal scalp, particularly in alopecia totalis/universalis.

There are 15 residues in the CDR3. Trimming took 2 bases from V and 4 from J, leaving 12 bases between them. Germline V gene data show CDR1 as SGHVS and CDR2 as FQNEAQ. Treatment meaning: oral pan-JAK inhibitor, 5-10 mg twice daily. The clonotype originates from a human donor with alopecia areata. The specimen was CD8+ T cells sorted from blood, collected around week 30, from a patient treated with tofacitinib. V gene TRBV7-8 combines with J gene TRBJ1-5; possibly TRBD1 for D (6 bases). This CDR3 is CASSLSGAPNQPQHF. CDR3 coding DNA: TGTGCCAGCAGCTTATCAGGGGCCCCTAATCAGCCCCAGCATTTT.